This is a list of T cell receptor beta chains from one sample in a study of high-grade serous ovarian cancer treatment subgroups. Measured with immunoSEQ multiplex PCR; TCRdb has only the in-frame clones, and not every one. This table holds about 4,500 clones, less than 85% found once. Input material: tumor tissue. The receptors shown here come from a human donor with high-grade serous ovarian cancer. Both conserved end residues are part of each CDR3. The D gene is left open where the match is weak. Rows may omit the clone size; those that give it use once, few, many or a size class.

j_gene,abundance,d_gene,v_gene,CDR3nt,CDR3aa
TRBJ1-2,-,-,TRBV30,TGTGCCTGGACGCCGAATCCCTATGGCTACACCTTC,CAWTPNPYGYTF
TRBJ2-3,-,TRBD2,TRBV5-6,TGTGCCAGCAGCGGGAGCAGCGGGGGAAGAGGTACGCAGTATTTT,CASSGSSGGRGTQYF
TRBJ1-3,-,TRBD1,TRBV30,TGTGCCTGGAGTGATGCAGGGGGATTAAACACCATATATTTT,CAWSDAGGLNTIYF
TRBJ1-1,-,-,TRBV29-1,TGCAGCGTTGACCTAATTGGGGAGAGCGGGACATCTACTGAAGCTTTCTTT,CSVDLIGESGTSTEAFF
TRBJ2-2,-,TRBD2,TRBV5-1,TGCGCCAGCAGCGCGCTGACTAGCGGGAACACCGGGGAGCTGTTTTTT,CASSALTSGNTGELFF
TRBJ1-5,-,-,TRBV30,TGTGCCTGGAGTAAGGCCCAGGGTGGACAGCCCCAGCATTTT,CAWSKAQGGQPQHF
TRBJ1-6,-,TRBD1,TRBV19,TGTGCCAGTAGTACACGGACAGGAAGGAATTCACCCCTCCACTTT,CASSTRTGRNSPLHF
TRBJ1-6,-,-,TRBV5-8,TGTGCCAGCAGCTTGCAGGGAAGGTCACCCCTCCACTTT,CASSLQGRSPLHF
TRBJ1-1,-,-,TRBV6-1,TGTGCCAGCAGTTACCGAACTGAAGCTTTCTTT,CASSYRTEAFF
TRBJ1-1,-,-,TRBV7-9,TGTGCCAGCAACCAAATCCAGGGATGGGACACTGAAGCTTTCTTT,CASNQIQGWDTEAFF
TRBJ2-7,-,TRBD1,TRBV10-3,TGTGCCATCAGTGAGTCAAGACAGGGTCGGGTGGTCGAGCAGTACTTC,CAISESRQGRVVEQYF
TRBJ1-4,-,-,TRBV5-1,TGCGCCAGCAGCTTGGCCCAGGGAAATGAAAAACTGTTTTTT,CASSLAQGNEKLFF
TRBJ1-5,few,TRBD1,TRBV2,TGTGCCAGCAGGGGGACAGGGGGAAGGAGCAATCAGCCCCAGCATTTT,CASRGTGGRSNQPQHF
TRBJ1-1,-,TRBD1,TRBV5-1,TGCGCCAGCAGCCTCCGGGGACAGGGGGGTTCTGAAGCTTTCTTT,CASSLRGQGGSEAFF
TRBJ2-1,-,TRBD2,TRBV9,TGTGCCAGCAGCGTAGTCGGGGGGGCCTGGGATGAGCAGTTCTTC,CASSVVGGAWDEQFF
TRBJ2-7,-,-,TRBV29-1,TGCAGCGTTTACATAGGAGGCGAGCAGTACTTC,CSVYIGGEQYF
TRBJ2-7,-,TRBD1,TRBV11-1,TGTGCCAGCAGCTTATTCCGGGACAGGGGGCACGATGAGCAGTACTTC,CASSLFRDRGHDEQYF
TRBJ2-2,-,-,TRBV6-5,TGTGCCAGCAGTACCTTAGCGAACACCGGGGAGCTGTTTTTT,CASSTLANTGELFF
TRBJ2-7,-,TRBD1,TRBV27,TGTGCCAGCAGTTGGACAGGAGGAACCTACGAGCAGTACTTC,CASSWTGGTYEQYF
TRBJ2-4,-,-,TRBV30,TGTGCCTGGAGTCCCGGACGGCTAGCCAAAAACATTCAGTACTTC,CAWSPGRLAKNIQYF
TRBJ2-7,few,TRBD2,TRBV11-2,TGTGCCAGCAGCTTAGTAAGCGGGGAGGTTGAGCAGTACTTC,CASSLVSGEVEQYF
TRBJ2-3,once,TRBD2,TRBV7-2,TGTGCCAGCAGCTTAACAGTCGCGGGAGGGGGGGGTACGCAGTATTTT,CASSLTVAGGGGTQYF
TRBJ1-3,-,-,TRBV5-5,TGTGCCAGCAGAGGGGGGTCACCTGGAAACACCATATATTTT,CASRGGSPGNTIYF
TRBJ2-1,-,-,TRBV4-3,TGCGCCAGCAGCCAAGGGGGAGGATTCTCCTACAATGAGCAGTTCTTC,CASSQGGGFSYNEQFF